This record concerns one T cell receptor (beta chain) sequence. The table came from immunoSEQ multiplex PCR; TCRdb's copy has only in-frame clones and leaves some out. The table shows 170,000 or so clones, with over 85% occurring only once. The sample comes from a study of control samples from healthy donors and cancer patients. There are 13 residues in the CDR3. V shed 3 bases, J shed 7 bases, and the junction held 6 bases outside the gene matches. Germline CDR1 SGHAT, CDR2 FQNNGV. The chain uses TRBV11-2 and TRBJ2-7, with 7 bases matching TRBD1. Sequenced sample: blood. The receptor comes from a man aged 25 to 40 in good health. DNA for the CDR3: TGTGCCAGCAGCTTTAGGGGGCTGGGGGAGCAGTACTTC. It encodes CASSFRGLGEQYF.